A single sample gave rise to the 11 T cell receptor beta chains below, sequenced in a study of T-cell reconstitution after alpha-beta-depleted transplantation in children. The authors prepared the TCRbeta library with unique molecular identifiers. MiXCR, applied by TCRdb to the PCR reads, yields one record per CDR3 protein. The profile shows under 300,000 distinct CDR3 sequences, around 8.9% of them singletons. Sequencing was performed on PBMCs from the stem cell graft donor, taken from the stem cell graft. The receptor source for this set is a human donor who donated a stem cell graft to a child with SCID.

This clonotype occurred many times. In nucleotides, the CDR3 is TGTGCCAGCAGTTTGGTGGGGAACTCCTACGAGCAGTACTTC. Translation gives CASSLVGNSYEQYF. The rearrangement joins TRBV28 to TRBJ2-7; D remains unclear. The CDR3 sequence is 14 residues long. CDR1 and CDR2 (germline): MDHEN, SYDVKM. Trimming took 3 bases from V and 0 from J, leaving 9 bases between them.

This clonotype was detected many times. This chain joins TRBV5-5 and TRBJ2-1; D possibly matches TRBD1 or TRBD2 (5 bases each). Trimming stripped 2 bases from V and 14 bases from J, with 14 bases between. The CDR3 has 12 amino acids. Per the germline V gene, CDR1 is SGHKS and CDR2 is YYEKEE (reference sequence). The CDR3 reads CASSFEGLIEFF. In DNA form, the CDR3 reads TGTGCCAGCAGCTTTGAGGGGCTAATTGAGTTCTTC.

This clonotype was seen at least ten times. This chain joins TRBV3-1 and TRBJ1-1, with a weak D call TRBD1 (6 bases). Trimming removed 3 bases from V and 5 bases from J, with 19 bases in between. Germline V gives CDR1 LGHDT, CDR2 YNNKEL (reference sequence). This CDR3 contains 16 residues. The CDR3, as DNA: TGTGCCAGCAGCCACGCGGTCCGAGGGGGGTGGACTGAAGCTTTCTTT. Protein sequence: CASSHAVRGGWTEAFF.

This clonotype was seen repeatedly, ten times or more. This CDR3 is CSARDRKTGVETQYF. DNA for the CDR3: TGCAGTGCTAGAGATAGGAAAACAGGGGTTGAGACCCAGTACTTC. The V call is TRBV20-1, the J call TRBJ2-5, with 7 bases lining up with TRBD1. Germline lookup yields CDR1 DFQATT and CDR2 SNEGSKA (reference sequence). This CDR3 is 15 amino acids long. The junction had 9 bases not matched to a gene; V was cut back by 0 bases and J by 5 bases.

At least ten counts were recorded for this clonotype. V and J are TRBV5-6 and TRBJ1-2, with TRBD1 as a possible D gene (5 bases). V dropped 6 bases and J dropped 2 bases, with 17 bases sitting between them. This CDR3 spans 15 amino acids. In germline, CDR1 is SGHDT, CDR2 YYEEEE. The CDR3 nucleotides are TGTGCCAGCACCATAAACAGGTTAGGCAACTATGGCTACACCTTC. Translation gives CASTINRLGNYGYTF.

This clonotype was seen repeatedly, ten times or more. The chain carries TRBV27 and TRBJ2-3, with 10 bases that match TRBD1. Germline trimming cut 1 base from V and 6 bases from J; bases unmatched to any gene: 16. Germline V gene lookup returns CDR1 MNHEY and CDR2 SMNVEV (reference sequence). The CDR3 extends over 19 amino acids. The CDR3 protein is CASSLYAGQGQFIEDTQYF. DNA of the CDR3: TGTGCCAGCAGTTTATACGCGGGACAGGGGCAATTTATCGAGGATACGCAGTATTTT.

This clonotype was detected ten times or more. The chain employs TRBV5-5 and TRBJ1-1, with 7 bases fitting TRBD1. The length of the CDR3 is 15 residues. Trimming at V came to 4 bases and at J to 5 bases, leaving 11 bases not matched to a gene. Germline-derived CDR1 and CDR2 are SGHKS and YYEKEE (reference sequence). DNA for the CDR3: TGTGCCAGCAGCCCCGTTTACAGGGGAGTAACTGAAGCTTTCTTT. The encoded protein is CASSPVYRGVTEAFF.

This clonotype was seen repeatedly, ten times or more. V usage is TRBV9 and J usage is TRBJ1-2; D is unresolved. The CDR3 sequence is 13 residues long. V gave up 5 bases and J gave up 2 bases, with 10 bases separating them. Germline V gives CDR1 SGDLS, CDR2 YYNGEE. CDR3 nucleotide sequence: TGTGCCAGCAGGGATCAGCGAAACTATGGCTACACCTTC. It yields the protein CASRDQRNYGYTF.

This clonotype was seen many times. The chain recombines TRBV7-2 with TRBJ2-5, with a weak D call TRBD2 (5 bases). Trimming pared 2 bases from V and 5 bases from J, leaving 9 bases between. Germline V lookup: CDR1 SGHTA, CDR2 FQGNSA. This CDR3 is built from 13 residues. The CDR3 here is CASSLRRRETQYF. Written as DNA, the CDR3 is TGTGCCAGCAGCTTAAGAAGGAGGGAGACCCAGTACTTC.

The chain joins TRBV18 to TRBJ2-1; D gene ambiguous. Trimming cost V 1 base and J 3 bases, with 7 bases left between them. The CDR3 runs 14 residues. The germline CDR1 and CDR2 sequences are KGHSH and LQKENI. The CDR3 here is CASSPQSRYNEQFF. The CDR3 nucleotides are TGTGCCAGCTCACCACAGAGCCGCTACAATGAGCAGTTCTTC.

Ten or more counts support this clonotype. The chain joins TRBV15 to TRBJ2-1; 9 nucleotides align to TRBD2. After removal of 1 base from V and 9 bases from J, the junction contained 7 bases not matched to a gene. CDR1 is LNHNV, CDR2 YYDKDF, per germline (reference sequence). The CDR3 loop spans 15 amino acids. In DNA form, the CDR3 reads TGTGCCACCAGCAGAGCACCCGCTAGCGGGGTTGAGCAGTTCTTC. This encodes CATSRAPASGVEQFF.